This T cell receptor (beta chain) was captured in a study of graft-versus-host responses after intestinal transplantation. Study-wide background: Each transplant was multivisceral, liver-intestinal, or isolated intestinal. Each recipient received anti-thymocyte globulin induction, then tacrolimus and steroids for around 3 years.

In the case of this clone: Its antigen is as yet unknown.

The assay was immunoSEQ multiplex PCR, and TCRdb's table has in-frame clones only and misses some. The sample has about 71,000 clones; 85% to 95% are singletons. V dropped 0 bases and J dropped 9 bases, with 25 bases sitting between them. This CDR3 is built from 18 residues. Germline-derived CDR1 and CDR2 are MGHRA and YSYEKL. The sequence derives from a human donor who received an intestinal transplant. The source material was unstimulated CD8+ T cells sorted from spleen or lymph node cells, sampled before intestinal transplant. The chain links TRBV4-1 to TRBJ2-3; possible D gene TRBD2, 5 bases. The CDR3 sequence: CASSQDIRTVGPLRTQYF. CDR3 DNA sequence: TGCGCCAGCAGCCAAGATATCCGGACTGTAGGACCCCTCAGGACGCAGTATTTT.